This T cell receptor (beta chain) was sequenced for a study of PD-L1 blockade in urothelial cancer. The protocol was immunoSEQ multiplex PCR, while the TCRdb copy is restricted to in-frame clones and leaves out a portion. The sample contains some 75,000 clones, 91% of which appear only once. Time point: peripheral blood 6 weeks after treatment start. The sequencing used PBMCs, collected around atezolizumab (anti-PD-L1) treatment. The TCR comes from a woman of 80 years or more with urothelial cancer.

CDR3 loop: CASTSAGATNEKLFF. The CDR3 bases are TGCGCCAGCACTTCAGCGGGGGCAACTAATGAAAAACTGTTTTTT. This chain links TRBV5-1 with TRBJ1-4, with D maybe TRBD1 (5 bases). The CDR3 length is 15 residues. V gave up 6 bases and J gave up 0 bases, with 12 bases separating them. Per the germline V gene, CDR1 is SGHRS and CDR2 is YFSETQ.